A selection of T cell receptor beta chains follows, all from one sample in a study of spatial heterogeneity in lung cancer. TCRdb recomputed calls from the 5' RACE reads with MiXCR, one row per CDR3 protein. The repertoire holds around 10,000 distinct CDR3 sequences, with roughly 3.7% as singletons. The sample here was PBMCs, taken at surgery. Receptors originate from a female donor with early-stage non-small cell lung cancer. Both conserved end residues are part of each CDR3. The D gene is left open where the match is weak. Rows give clone size only sometimes, using once, few, many, or a class for an expanded clone.

CDR3 protein: CASSSAGPNAEAFF; CDR3 DNA: TGTGCCAGCAGCTCTGCAGGCCCCAATGCTGAAGCTTTCTTT; J gene: TRBJ1-1; V gene: TRBV5-4; D gene: -; clone size: many
CDR3 protein: CSATGLAGGGTDTQYF; CDR3 DNA: TGCAGTGCTACTGGACTAGCGGGGGGTGGGACAGATACGCAGTATTTT; J gene: TRBJ2-3; V gene: TRBV20-1; D gene: TRBD2; clone size: many
CDR3 protein: CASSSRGYGDQYF; CDR3 DNA: TGTGCCAGCAGTTCGAGGGGATATGGGGACCAGTACTTC; J gene: TRBJ2-5; V gene: TRBV7-2; D gene: -; clone size: medium-sized
CDR3 protein: CASSFPTPGYQETQYF; CDR3 DNA: TGTGCCAGCAGTTTTCCCACCCCGGGATACCAAGAGACCCAGTACTTC; J gene: TRBJ2-5; V gene: TRBV12-3/TRBV12-4; D gene: -; clone size: many
CDR3 protein: CSATLAGGPSNEQFF; CDR3 DNA: TGCAGTGCTACGTTAGCGGGAGGGCCTAGCAATGAGCAGTTCTTC; J gene: TRBJ2-1; V gene: TRBV20-1; D gene: TRBD2; clone size: -
CDR3 protein: CASSVHSSHSYEQYF; CDR3 DNA: TGTGCCAGCAGTGTTCACAGCTCCCACTCCTACGAGCAGTACTTC; J gene: TRBJ2-7; V gene: TRBV6-1; D gene: -; clone size: -
CDR3 protein: CSAGTLGGYEQYF; CDR3 DNA: TGCAGTGCTGGTACTCTTGGGGGTTACGAGCAGTACTTC; J gene: TRBJ2-7; V gene: TRBV20-1; D gene: -; clone size: -
CDR3 protein: CSARDRSRGATSTDTQYF; CDR3 DNA: TGCAGTGCTAGAGATCGGTCGAGGGGGGCTACTAGCACAGATACGCAGTATTTT; J gene: TRBJ2-3; V gene: TRBV20-1; D gene: -; clone size: many
CDR3 protein: CSASPGGSWGQGGYEQYF; CDR3 DNA: TGCAGTGCTAGCCCAGGTGGGAGCTGGGGACAAGGGGGCTACGAGCAGTACTTC; J gene: TRBJ2-7; V gene: TRBV20-1; D gene: -; clone size: many
CDR3 protein: CASRTGLEPTGEQFF; CDR3 DNA: TGTGCCAGCAGAACCGGACTAGAGCCTACGGGTGAGCAGTTCTTC; J gene: TRBJ2-1; V gene: TRBV28; D gene: TRBD2; clone size: many
CDR3 protein: CASSLGQGAHKQYF; CDR3 DNA: TGTGCCAGCAGCTTAGGGCAGGGGGCGCATAAGCAGTACTTC; J gene: TRBJ2-7; V gene: TRBV7-2; D gene: TRBD1; clone size: many
CDR3 protein: CSAQGGARSEQYF; CDR3 DNA: TGCAGCGCACAGGGGGGCGCGAGGAGCGAGCAGTACTTC; J gene: TRBJ2-7; V gene: TRBV29-1; D gene: TRBD1; clone size: medium-sized
CDR3 protein: CSAEAGSSGGGETQYF; CDR3 DNA: TGCAGTGCGGAAGCCGGGTCTAGCGGAGGGGGAGAGACCCAGTACTTC; J gene: TRBJ2-5; V gene: TRBV20-1; D gene: -; clone size: many
CDR3 protein: CASSPDRGRPGELFF; CDR3 DNA: TGTGCCAGCAGCCCGGACAGGGGGCGCCCCGGGGAGCTGTTTTTT; J gene: TRBJ2-2; V gene: TRBV11-2; D gene: TRBD1; clone size: many
CDR3 protein: CASSLVGGETQYF; CDR3 DNA: TGTGCCAGCAGCTTAGTAGGGGGGGAGACCCAGTACTTC; J gene: TRBJ2-5; V gene: TRBV7-3; D gene: -; clone size: many
CDR3 protein: CASSRAPGQLNEKLFF; CDR3 DNA: TGTGCCAGCAGCCGAGCCCCGGGACAGCTTAATGAAAAACTGTTTTTT; J gene: TRBJ1-4; V gene: TRBV5-5; D gene: TRBD1; clone size: -
CDR3 protein: CATSPGLTRAEQYF; CDR3 DNA: TGTGCCACCTCTCCGGGGCTAACTAGAGCAGAGCAGTACTTC; J gene: TRBJ2-7; V gene: TRBV7-2; D gene: -; clone size: many
CDR3 protein: CASSYSVGTQYF; CDR3 DNA: TGTGCCAGCAGTTACTCCGTAGGTACGCAGTATTTT; J gene: TRBJ2-3; V gene: TRBV6-2/TRBV6-3; D gene: -; clone size: many
CDR3 protein: CASSLRREGVDTQYF; CDR3 DNA: TGTGCCAGCAGTTTGCGGCGGGAGGGAGTAGATACGCAGTATTTT; J gene: TRBJ2-3; V gene: TRBV12-3/TRBV12-4; D gene: TRBD2; clone size: many
CDR3 protein: CASRRGGQGGTDTQYF; CDR3 DNA: TGCGCCAGCCGCCGCGGGGGACAGGGAGGGACAGATACGCAGTATTTT; J gene: TRBJ2-3; V gene: TRBV5-1; D gene: TRBD1; clone size: many
CDR3 protein: CASSNYNQPQHF; CDR3 DNA: TGTGCCAGCAGTAATTACAATCAGCCCCAGCATTTT; J gene: TRBJ1-5; V gene: TRBV12-3/TRBV12-4; D gene: -; clone size: many
CDR3 protein: CASSPEEAYEQFF; CDR3 DNA: TGTGCCAGCAGCCCCGAGGAGGCCTATGAGCAGTTCTTC; J gene: TRBJ2-1; V gene: TRBV7-9; D gene: -; clone size: few
CDR3 protein: CASSFGTSLNGEQYF; CDR3 DNA: TGTGCCAGCAGTTTTGGGACTAGCCTTAACGGTGAGCAGTACTTC; J gene: TRBJ2-7; V gene: TRBV12-3/TRBV12-4; D gene: TRBD2; clone size: many
CDR3 protein: CASSFAGGAAEQYF; CDR3 DNA: TGTGCCAGCAGCTTTGCGGGGGGGGCCGCCGAGCAGTACTTC; J gene: TRBJ2-7; V gene: TRBV7-2; D gene: TRBD2; clone size: many
CDR3 protein: CAGGDSPYEQYF; CDR3 DNA: TGTGCCGGAGGAGACTCCCCCTACGAGCAGTACTTC; J gene: TRBJ2-7; V gene: TRBV2; D gene: -; clone size: many
CDR3 protein: CASSLGGRDYEQYF; CDR3 DNA: TGCGCCAGCAGCTTGGGCGGCAGGGACTACGAGCAGTACTTC; J gene: TRBJ2-7; V gene: TRBV5-1; D gene: -; clone size: many
CDR3 protein: CASSLSAGGGPTDTQYF; CDR3 DNA: TGTGCCAGCAGCTTATCGGCGGGAGGGGGGCCCACAGATACGCAGTATTTT; J gene: TRBJ2-3; V gene: TRBV7-2; D gene: TRBD2; clone size: many
CDR3 protein: CASSIEETSLSTQYF; CDR3 DNA: TGTGCCAGTAGTATAGAAGAGACTAGCTTATCTACGCAGTATTTT; J gene: TRBJ2-3; V gene: TRBV19; D gene: TRBD2; clone size: many
CDR3 protein: CASSQPERSYNEQFF; CDR3 DNA: TGTGCCAGCAGTCAACCCGAGCGGAGCTACAATGAGCAGTTCTTC; J gene: TRBJ2-1; V gene: TRBV28; D gene: -; clone size: many
CDR3 protein: CASSPRTGLGETQYF; CDR3 DNA: TGTGCCAGCTCACCTCGGACAGGGCTGGGGGAGACCCAGTACTTC; J gene: TRBJ2-5; V gene: TRBV18; D gene: TRBD1; clone size: few
CDR3 protein: CASSTGAGGGDVSYEQYF; CDR3 DNA: TGTGCCAGCAGCACAGGGGCTGGGGGGGGCGATGTCTCCTACGAGCAGTACTTC; J gene: TRBJ2-7; V gene: TRBV7-8; D gene: -; clone size: many
CDR3 protein: CASRETGGYYGYTF; CDR3 DNA: TGTGCCAGCAGGGAGACAGGGGGCTACTATGGCTACACCTTC; J gene: TRBJ1-2; V gene: TRBV27; D gene: TRBD1; clone size: many
CDR3 protein: CASSIGTGDSPLHF; CDR3 DNA: TGCGCCAGCAGCATCGGGACAGGGGATTCACCCCTCCACTTT; J gene: TRBJ1-6; V gene: TRBV5-1; D gene: TRBD1; clone size: many
CDR3 protein: CSAIRYRTNEKLFF; CDR3 DNA: TGCAGTGCAATTAGATACAGGACTAATGAAAAACTGTTTTTT; J gene: TRBJ1-4; V gene: TRBV20-1; D gene: -; clone size: many
CDR3 protein: CAISDGLAGSYEQYF; CDR3 DNA: TGTGCCATCAGTGACGGACTAGCGGGGAGCTACGAGCAGTACTTC; J gene: TRBJ2-7; V gene: TRBV10-3; D gene: TRBD2; clone size: many
CDR3 protein: CASSLAGQGAYKNEQFF; CDR3 DNA: TGTGCCAGCAGCTTAGCGGGACAGGGGGCATACAAGAATGAGCAGTTCTTC; J gene: TRBJ2-1; V gene: TRBV7-2; D gene: TRBD1; clone size: many
CDR3 protein: CSVSGKAEAFF; CDR3 DNA: TGCAGCGTTAGTGGTAAAGCTGAAGCTTTCTTT; J gene: TRBJ1-1; V gene: TRBV29-1; D gene: -; clone size: many
CDR3 protein: CSARDASGRYYEQYF; CDR3 DNA: TGCAGTGCTAGAGATGCTAGCGGGAGGTACTACGAGCAGTACTTC; J gene: TRBJ2-7; V gene: TRBV20-1; D gene: TRBD2; clone size: many
CDR3 protein: CASRDHNQPQHF; CDR3 DNA: TGTGCCAGCAGGGATCACAATCAGCCCCAGCATTTT; J gene: TRBJ1-5; V gene: TRBV6-2/TRBV6-3; D gene: -; clone size: many
CDR3 protein: CASSLILAGGDEQFF; CDR3 DNA: TGTGCCAGCAGCTTAATTCTAGCGGGAGGGGATGAGCAGTTCTTC; J gene: TRBJ2-1; V gene: TRBV7-2; D gene: TRBD2; clone size: many
CDR3 protein: CASSSGQGSPGETQYF; CDR3 DNA: TGCGCCAGCAGCTCCGGACAGGGGTCCCCGGGAGAGACCCAGTACTTC; J gene: TRBJ2-5; V gene: TRBV5-1; D gene: TRBD1; clone size: many
CDR3 protein: CASSLGSTTDTQYF; CDR3 DNA: TGTGCCAGCAGCTTGGGATCAACCACAGATACGCAGTATTTT; J gene: TRBJ2-3; V gene: TRBV11-2; D gene: -; clone size: many
CDR3 protein: CSVDINSYEQYF; CDR3 DNA: TGCAGCGTAGACATCAACTCCTACGAGCAGTACTTC; J gene: TRBJ2-7; V gene: TRBV29-1; D gene: -; clone size: many
CDR3 protein: CSVKLQGDGGELFF; CDR3 DNA: TGCAGCGTTAAACTACAGGGCGACGGCGGGGAGCTGTTTTTT; J gene: TRBJ2-2; V gene: TRBV29-1; D gene: -; clone size: many
CDR3 protein: CASSYSTLSGGYNEQFF; CDR3 DNA: TGTGCCAGCAGTTACTCGACTCTTAGCGGGGGCTACAATGAGCAGTTCTTC; J gene: TRBJ2-1; V gene: TRBV6-6; D gene: TRBD2; clone size: -
CDR3 protein: CASRSGTENEKLFF; CDR3 DNA: TGTGCCAGCAGGAGTGGGACGGAGAATGAAAAACTGTTTTTT; J gene: TRBJ1-4; V gene: TRBV2; D gene: -; clone size: -
CDR3 protein: CSARDMDLETQYF; CDR3 DNA: TGCAGTGCTAGAGATATGGATCTGGAGACCCAGTACTTC; J gene: TRBJ2-5; V gene: TRBV20-1; D gene: -; clone size: medium-sized
CDR3 protein: CASSQDQSGTGVFSPLHF; CDR3 DNA: TGTGCCAGCAGCCAAGACCAAAGCGGGACAGGAGTGTTTTCACCCCTCCACTTT; J gene: TRBJ1-6; V gene: TRBV3-1; D gene: TRBD1; clone size: many
CDR3 protein: CASTLNGVPQPQHF; CDR3 DNA: TGTGCCAGCACTCTAAACGGGGTCCCCCAGCCCCAGCATTTT; J gene: TRBJ1-5; V gene: TRBV6-6; D gene: -; clone size: medium-sized
CDR3 protein: CASSVAPAGGSGQETQYF; CDR3 DNA: TGTGCCAGCAGCGTAGCGCCAGCGGGAGGTTCCGGGCAAGAGACCCAGTACTTC; J gene: TRBJ2-5; V gene: TRBV9; D gene: TRBD2; clone size: many
CDR3 protein: CASSRSLRGEAFF; CDR3 DNA: TGTGCCAGCAGCCGATCCCTCAGGGGTGAAGCTTTCTTT; J gene: TRBJ1-1; V gene: TRBV27; D gene: -; clone size: few
CDR3 protein: CSASDASTMPDF; CDR3 DNA: TGCAGTGCTAGTGATGCGTCTACTATGCCAGACTTC; J gene: TRBJ2-7; V gene: TRBV20-1; D gene: -; clone size: many
CDR3 protein: CASSMLAGGLRTGELFF; CDR3 DNA: TGTGCCAGCAGCATGCTAGCGGGAGGGTTGCGCACCGGGGAGCTGTTTTTT; J gene: TRBJ2-2; V gene: TRBV12-3/TRBV12-4; D gene: TRBD2; clone size: many
CDR3 protein: CASSYKGPQETQYF; CDR3 DNA: TGTGCCAGCAGCTATAAGGGCCCTCAAGAGACCCAGTACTTC; J gene: TRBJ2-5; V gene: TRBV7-9; D gene: -; clone size: once